This T cell receptor (beta chain) originates from a study of CD8 T cells in cerebrospinal fluid in Alzheimer's disease. Looking at the study overall: Two single-cell methods, plate-based nested PCR and droplet-based sequencing, assessed CSF clonal expansion. Points from the study as a whole: Patients with mild cognitive impairment or Alzheimer's disease had a larger top CSF clone percentage than controls.

The CDR3 is made up of 17 amino acids. Germline CDR1 LGHNA, CDR2 YSLEER. This clonotype is called medium-sized based on its frequency. What it binds is not known. Reanalyzing the 10x single-cell sequencing reads, TCRdb keeps one entry per CDR3 protein, without DNA. This sample's table reports just over 1,500 distinct CDR3 sequences. The receptor was derived from a human donor in good health. The rearrangement uses TRBV4-3 and TRBJ2-7; the D gene TCRdb calls, TRBD1, cannot be checked with no DNA. The sequenced sample consisted of cerebrospinal fluid. CDR3 sequence reads: CASSQDRGGGMSYEQYF.